Listed below are T cell receptor beta chains from one sample, sequenced in a study of blood T cell repertoires in COVID-19. The assay was immunoSEQ multiplex PCR, and TCRdb's table has in-frame clones only and misses some. The sample holds roughly 80,000 clones; around 76% are singletons and the top ten take 15% to 20%. Sequences were obtained from peripheral blood. Receptors originate from a human donor in a cohort sampled during active COVID-19. Both conserved end residues are part of each CDR3. The D gene is left open where the match is weak. Rows give clone size only sometimes, using once, few, many, or a class for an expanded clone.

J: TRBJ2-7
V: TRBV18
D: NA
size: NA
length: 12
CDR3: CASSEGNYEQYF
DNA: TGTGCCAGCTCAGAGGGAAACTACGAGCAGTACTTC

J: TRBJ2-7
V: TRBV5-1
D: NA
size: few
length: 13
CDR3: CASSSGLSYEQYF
DNA: TGCGCCAGCAGCTCGGGACTCTCCTACGAGCAGTACTTC

J: TRBJ1-5
V: TRBV28
D: TRBD1
size: NA
length: 15
CDR3: CASSLPDRVDQPQHF
DNA: TGTGCCAGCAGTTTACCGGACAGGGTCGATCAGCCCCAGCATTTT

J: TRBJ1-2
V: TRBV3-1/TRBV3-2
D: NA
size: NA
length: 13
CDR3: CASSQQASGGYTF
DNA: TGTGCCAGCAGCCAACAGGCCTCGGGAGGCTACACCTTC

J: TRBJ2-5
V: TRBV2
D: NA
size: NA
length: 13
CDR3: CASKGRVGETQYF
DNA: TGTGCCAGCAAGGGGCGTGTGGGAGAGACCCAGTACTTC

J: TRBJ2-6
V: TRBV6-5
D: NA
size: few
length: 15
CDR3: CASIGGSSGANVLTF
DNA: TGTGCCAGCATTGGCGGAAGCTCTGGGGCCAACGTCCTGACTTTC

J: TRBJ2-3
V: TRBV2
D: NA
size: NA
length: 16
CDR3: CASRHYRESGTDTQYF
DNA: TGTGCCAGCAGACATTACAGGGAGTCTGGCACAGATACGCAGTATTTT

J: TRBJ1-5
V: TRBV6-2/TRBV6-3
D: TRBD1
size: NA
length: 17
CDR3: CASSGTGTGVWGQPQHF
DNA: TGTGCCAGCAGTGGAACCGGGACAGGGGTTTGGGGTCAGCCCCAGCATTTT

J: TRBJ2-3
V: TRBV9
D: TRBD2
size: few
length: 15
CDR3: CASSVSGGGTDTQYF
DNA: TGTGCCAGCAGCGTCTCGGGGGGGGGCACAGATACGCAGTATTTT

J: TRBJ2-6
V: TRBV28
D: TRBD1
size: NA
length: 17
CDR3: CASRAGTGGYGANVLTF
DNA: TGTGCCAGCAGAGCCGGGACAGGGGGCTATGGGGCCAACGTCCTGACTTTC

J: TRBJ1-2
V: TRBV19
D: TRBD1
size: NA
length: 18
CDR3: CASSMHSGQGVDSYGYTF
DNA: TGTGCCAGTAGTATGCACTCGGGACAGGGGGTTGACAGCTATGGCTACACCTTC